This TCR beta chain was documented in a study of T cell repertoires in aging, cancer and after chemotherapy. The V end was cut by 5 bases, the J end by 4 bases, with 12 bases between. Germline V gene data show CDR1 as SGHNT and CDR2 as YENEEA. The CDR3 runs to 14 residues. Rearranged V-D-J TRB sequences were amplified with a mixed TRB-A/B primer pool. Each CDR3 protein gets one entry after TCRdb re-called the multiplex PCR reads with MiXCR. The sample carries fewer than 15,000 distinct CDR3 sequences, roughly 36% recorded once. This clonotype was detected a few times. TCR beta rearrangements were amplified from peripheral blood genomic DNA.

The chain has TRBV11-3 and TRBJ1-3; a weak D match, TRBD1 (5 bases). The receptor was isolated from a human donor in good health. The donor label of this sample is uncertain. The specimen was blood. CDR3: CASSGTLSGNTIYF. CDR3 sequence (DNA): TGTGCCAGCAGCGGGACGCTGTCAGGAAACACCATATATTTT.